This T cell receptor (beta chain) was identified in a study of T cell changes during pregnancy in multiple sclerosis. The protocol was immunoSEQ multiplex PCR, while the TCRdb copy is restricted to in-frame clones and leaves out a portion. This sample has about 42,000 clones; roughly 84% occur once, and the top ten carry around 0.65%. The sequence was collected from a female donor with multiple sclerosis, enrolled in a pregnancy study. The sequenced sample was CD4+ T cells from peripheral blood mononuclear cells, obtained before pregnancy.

CDR3 amino acids: CASSLVTGLNTEAFF. CDR3 nucleotide sequence: TGTGCCAGCAGCTTAGTGACAGGACTGAACACTGAAGCTTTCTTT. The genes are TRBV7-9 and TRBJ1-1, with a weak D call TRBD1 (6 bases). The CDR3 length is 15 residues. V was shortened by 1 base and J by 0 bases, with 9 bases between the two germline ends. Germline-derived CDR1 and CDR2 are SEHNR and FQNEAQ (reference sequence). Combining the CDR3 with reference TRBV7-9 and TRBJ1-1 gives the whole variable domain DTGVSQNPRHKITKRGQNVTFRCDPISEHNRLYWYRQTLGQGPEFLTYFQNEAQLEKSRLLSDRFSAERPKGSFSTLEIQRTEQGDSAMYLCASSLVTGLNTEAFFGQGTRLTVV.